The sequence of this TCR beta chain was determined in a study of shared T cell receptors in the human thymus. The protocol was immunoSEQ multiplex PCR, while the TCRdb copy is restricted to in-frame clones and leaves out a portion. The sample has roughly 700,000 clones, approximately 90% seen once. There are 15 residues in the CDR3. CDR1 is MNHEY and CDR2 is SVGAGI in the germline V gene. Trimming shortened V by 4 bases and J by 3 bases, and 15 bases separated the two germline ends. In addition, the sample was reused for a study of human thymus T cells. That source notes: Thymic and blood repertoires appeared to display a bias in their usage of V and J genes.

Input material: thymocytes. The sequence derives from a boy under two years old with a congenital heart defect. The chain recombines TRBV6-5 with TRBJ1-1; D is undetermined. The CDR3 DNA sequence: TGTGCCAGCAGTTGTCTAACTCCAACTTACACTGAAGCTTTCTTT. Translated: CASSCLTPTYTEAFF.